This T cell receptor beta chain was captured by sequencing in a study of T cells after yellow fever vaccination. General study points: Faster peaking, at day 5 versus 15, marked a secondary response that was weaker.

A single record per CDR3 protein comes from TCRdb applying MiXCR to the 5' RACE reads. The table includes around 360,000 distinct CDR3 sequences, 11% detected once. A note on this clonotype: Its antigen remains unidentified.

The CDR3 extends over 15 amino acids. The ends were cut back, 4 bases at V and 0 bases at J, with 12 bases in the middle. The germline gives CDR1 SGHAT, CDR2 FQNNGV. The J gene is TRBJ1-2, the V gene TRBV11-2; perhaps TRBD1 as D (6 bases). This TCR was recovered from a young man who received the YFV17D yellow fever vaccine. Here the sequenced sample was PBMCs, taken on the day of the first yellow fever vaccination. For the CDR3, the DNA is TGTGCCAGCAGCTCCTGGAGGGGGGCTAACTATGGCTACACCTTC. It translates to CASSSWRGANYGYTF. The full variable domain, rest sourced from reference TRBV11-2 and TRBJ1-2, is EAGVAQSPRYKIIEKRQSVAFWCNPISGHATLYWYQQILGQGPKLLIQFQNNGVVDDSQLPKDRFSAERLKGVDSTLKIQPAKLEDSAVYLCASSSWRGANYGYTFGSGTRLTVV.